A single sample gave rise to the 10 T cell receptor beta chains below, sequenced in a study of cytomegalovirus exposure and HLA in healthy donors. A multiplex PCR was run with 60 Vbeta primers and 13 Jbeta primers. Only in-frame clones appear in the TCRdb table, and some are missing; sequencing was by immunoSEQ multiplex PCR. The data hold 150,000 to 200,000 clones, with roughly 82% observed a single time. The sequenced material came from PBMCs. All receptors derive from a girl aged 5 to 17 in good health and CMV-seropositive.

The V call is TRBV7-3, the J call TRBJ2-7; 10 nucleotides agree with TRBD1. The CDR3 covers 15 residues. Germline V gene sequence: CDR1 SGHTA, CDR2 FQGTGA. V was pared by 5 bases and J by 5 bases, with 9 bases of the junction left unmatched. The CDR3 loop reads CASSRTGQGFHEQYF. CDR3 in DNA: TGTGCCAGCAGCCGAACGGGACAGGGGTTTCACGAGCAGTACTTC.

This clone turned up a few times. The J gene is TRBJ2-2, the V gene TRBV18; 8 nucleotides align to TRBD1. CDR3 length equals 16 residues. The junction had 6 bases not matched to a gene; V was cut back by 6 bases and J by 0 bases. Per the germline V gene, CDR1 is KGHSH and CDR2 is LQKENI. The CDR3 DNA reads TGTGCCAGCTCGCCTCCGGGACAGGCGAACACCGGGGAGCTGTTTTTT. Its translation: CASSPPGQANTGELFF.

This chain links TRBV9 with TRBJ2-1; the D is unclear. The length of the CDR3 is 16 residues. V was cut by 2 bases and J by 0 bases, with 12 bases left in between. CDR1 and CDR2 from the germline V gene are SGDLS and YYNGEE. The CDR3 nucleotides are TGTGCCAGCAGCGTGAACAGAAAAAGCTCCTACAATGAGCAGTTCTTC. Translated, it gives CASSVNRKSSYNEQFF.

As DNA, the CDR3 is TGTGCCAGTAGGAGAAAACAGCCGACAGATACGCAGTATTTT. Amino acids: CASRRKQPTDTQYF. The V call is TRBV19, the J call TRBJ2-3; D is unresolved. Looked up from germline, CDR1 is LNHDA and CDR2 is SQIVND (reference sequence). The CDR3 spans 14 residues. Deletions cut 6 bases from V and 3 bases from J, with 13 bases between.

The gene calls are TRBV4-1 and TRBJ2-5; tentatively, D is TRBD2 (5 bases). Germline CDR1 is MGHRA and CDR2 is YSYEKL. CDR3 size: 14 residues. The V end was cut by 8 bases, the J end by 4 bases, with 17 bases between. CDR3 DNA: TGCGCCAGCCGCCGAGTTTTAGCGTCAGAGACCCAGTACTTC. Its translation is CASRRVLASETQYF.

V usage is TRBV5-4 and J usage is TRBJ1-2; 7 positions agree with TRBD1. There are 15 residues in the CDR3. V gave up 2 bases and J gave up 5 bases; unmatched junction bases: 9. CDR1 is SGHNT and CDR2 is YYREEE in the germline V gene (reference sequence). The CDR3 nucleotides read TGTGCCAGCAGCTTAGGGGGCATAGCGCAATATGGCTACACCTTC. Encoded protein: CASSLGGIAQYGYTF.

The CDR3 here is CASTTGDQPQHF. CDR3 in DNA: TGTGCCAGTACCACAGGCGATCAGCCCCAGCATTTT. This chain uses TRBV19 with TRBJ1-5, with D possibly matching TRBD1 (5 bases). Trimming shortened V by 7 bases and J by 5 bases, and 9 bases separated the two germline ends. Germline CDR1 and CDR2: LNHDA and SQIVND (reference sequence). This CDR3 comprises 12 residues.

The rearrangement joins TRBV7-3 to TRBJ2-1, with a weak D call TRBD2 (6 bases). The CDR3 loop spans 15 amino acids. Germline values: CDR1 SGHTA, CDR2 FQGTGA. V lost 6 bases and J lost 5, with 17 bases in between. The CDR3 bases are TGTGCCAGCAGGCAAGACTCCGGAGGGAACAATGAGCAGTTCTTC. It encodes CASRQDSGGNNEQFF.

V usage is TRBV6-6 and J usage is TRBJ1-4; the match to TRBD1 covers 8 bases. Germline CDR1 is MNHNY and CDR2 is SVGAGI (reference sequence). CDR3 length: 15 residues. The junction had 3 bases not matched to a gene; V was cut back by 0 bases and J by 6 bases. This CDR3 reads CASSYSGTGDEKLFF. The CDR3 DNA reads TGTGCCAGCAGTTACTCGGGGACAGGAGATGAAAAACTGTTTTTT.

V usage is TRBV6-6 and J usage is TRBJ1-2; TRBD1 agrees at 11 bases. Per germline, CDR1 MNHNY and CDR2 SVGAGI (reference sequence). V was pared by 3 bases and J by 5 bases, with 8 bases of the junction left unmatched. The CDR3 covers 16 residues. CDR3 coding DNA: TGTGCCAGCAGTTATTTAGGACAGGGGGCTCAATATGGCTACACCTTC. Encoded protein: CASSYLGQGAQYGYTF.